Shown below are 3 T cell receptor beta chains from a single sample sequenced in a study of tumor and adjacent non-tumor tissue in lung cancer. TCRbeta libraries were built with three rounds of nested PCR, modified from ARM-PCR. TCRdb ran MiXCR on the multiplex PCR reads and lists one entry per CDR3 protein. This table holds 70,000 to 90,000 distinct CDR3 sequences, about two thirds found once. This sample's RNA came from whole unsorted tissue. The normal lung tissue was taken more than 3 cm from the tumor edge. The sample consisted of distant non-tumor lung tissue. The receptors shown here come from a woman aged 50 to 60 with non-small cell lung cancer.

As regards this clonotype: This may come from a read error, since a much larger clone is one base off. V is TRBV28 and J is TRBJ1-6; no firm D call. V lost 1 base and J 9 bases, leaving 13 bases between the germline ends. Germline V gene data show CDR1 as MDHEN and CDR2 as SYDVKM. The CDR3 totals 15 residues. CDR3 bases: TGTGCCAGCAGTTTATACGACTGGAGACGTTCACCCCTCCACTTT. Translation gives CASSLYDWRRSPLHF. The whole variable domain, remainder taken from reference TRBV28 and TRBJ1-6, is DVKVTQSSRYLVKRTGEKVFLECVQDMDHENMFWYRQDPGLGLRLIYFSYDVKMKEKGDIPEGYSVSREKKERFSLILESASTNQTSMYLCASSLYDWRRSPLHFGNGTRLTVT.

This clonotype turned up a few times. This sequence joins TRBV13 and TRBJ2-1; no reliable D call. Per the germline V gene, CDR1 is PRHDT and CDR2 is FYEKMQ (reference sequence). V lost 5 bases, J lost 3 bases, and 5 bases lay in between. CDR3 length: 12 residues. CDR3: CASSRDYNEQFF. CDR3 DNA sequence: TGTGCCAGCAGCCGCGACTACAATGAGCAGTTCTTC.

Details on this clonotype: The CDR3 does not end in the conserved phenylalanine or tryptophan, so this is likely a read error. This chain joins TRBV20-1 and TRBJ2-3; 7 bases are a match to TRBD2. The length of the CDR3 is 15 residues. V was clipped by 3 bases and J by 2 bases; unmatched bases: 8. CDR1 and CDR2 from the germline V gene are DFQATT and SNEGSKA (reference sequence). The chain's CDR3 is CSARAGLQFTDTQYL. In nucleotides, the CDR3 is TGCAGTGCTAGGGCGGGACTACAATTCACAGATACGCAGTATTTG.